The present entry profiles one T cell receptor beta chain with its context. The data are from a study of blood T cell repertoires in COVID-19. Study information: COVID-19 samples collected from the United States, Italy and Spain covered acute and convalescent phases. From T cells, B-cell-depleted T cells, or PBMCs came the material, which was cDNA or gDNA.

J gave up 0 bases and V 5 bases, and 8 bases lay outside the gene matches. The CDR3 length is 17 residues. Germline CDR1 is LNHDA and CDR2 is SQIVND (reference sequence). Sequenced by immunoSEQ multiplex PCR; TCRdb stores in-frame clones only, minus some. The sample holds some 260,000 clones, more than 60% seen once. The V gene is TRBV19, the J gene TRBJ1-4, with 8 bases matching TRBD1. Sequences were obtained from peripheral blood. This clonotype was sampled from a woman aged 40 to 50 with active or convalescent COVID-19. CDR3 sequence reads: CASSQDRDPTTNEKLFF. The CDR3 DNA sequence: TGTGCCAGTAGTCAGGACAGGGACCCTACAACTAATGAAAAACTGTTTTTT.